What follows are 24 T cell receptor beta chains derived from one specimen sequenced in a study of Ad26.COV2.S vaccination and SARS-CoV-2 variants. The treatment is: about 20 received Ad26.COV2.S at low or high dose, single or two shots; about five received placebo; per-sample allocation not given. Following the first vaccine or placebo injection, samples were taken on day 63. Sequencing was performed with immunoSEQ multiplex PCR; in TCRdb, only in-frame clones are kept and a portion is missing. Here the sample spans more than 300,000 clones, about 87% being singletons. The material sequenced was peripheral blood, taken in a trial of Ad26.COV2.S vaccine versus placebo. These receptor sequences come from a person between 18 and 60 years old who received the Ad26.COV2.S COVID-19 vaccine or a placebo.

The chain joins TRBV30 to TRBJ1-5; TRBD1 matches 9 bases. Trimming cost V 4 bases and J 3 bases; bases outside gene matches: 7. Germline V gives CDR1 GTSNPN, CDR2 SVGIG (reference sequence). CDR3 length equals 15 residues. The CDR3 loop is CAWTGQGSTNQPQHF. The CDR3 DNA is TGTGCCTGGACTGGACAGGGGTCAACCAATCAGCCCCAGCATTTT.

Only one count was recorded for this clone. The rearrangement uses TRBV5-1 and TRBJ1-3; D is unclear. This CDR3 spans 13 amino acids. In germline, CDR1 is SGHRS, CDR2 YFSETQ. V was clipped by 2 bases and J by 8 bases, with 11 bases between them. The CDR3 DNA follows: TGCGCCAGCAGCTTAGGGCACGGGGACACCATATATTTT. Residues: CASSLGHGDTIYF.

This sequence joins TRBV18 and TRBJ1-4; the match to TRBD1 covers 7 bases. The J segment lost 0 bases and the V segment lost 2 bases, leaving 9 bases of the junction unmatched. The germline V gene encodes CDR1 KGHSH and CDR2 LQKENI. CDR3 size: 18 residues. The CDR3 DNA reads TGTGCCAGCTCACCAGATCTGGGACAGTCAGCAACTAATGAAAAACTGTTTTTT. It yields the protein CASSPDLGQSATNEKLFF.

The V and J genes are TRBV19 and TRBJ2-7; D possibly uses TRBD1 or TRBD2 (5 bases each). The length of the CDR3 is 15 residues. Germline CDR1 is LNHDA and CDR2 is SQIVND (reference sequence). Deletions cut 2 bases from V and 4 bases from J, with 15 bases between. The CDR3 DNA follows: TGTGCCAGTAGTATATCATGGGGACCCGAGTACGAGCAGTACTTC. This codes for CASSISWGPEYEQYF.

This clone was counted only a few times. The chain combines TRBV7-3 with TRBJ2-6; D not certain. V was cut by 7 bases and J by 1 base, with 17 bases left in between. Germline loops: CDR1 SGHTA, CDR2 FQGTGA. This CDR3 has 17 residues. The DNA of the CDR3 is TGTGCCAGCACCGAAAACTCACTCAAATCTGGGGCCAACGTCCTGACTTTC. Translation: CASTENSLKSGANVLTF. Full variable domain (remainder filled in from reference TRBV7-3 and TRBJ2-6): GAGVSQTPSNKVTEKGKYVELRCDPISGHTALYWYRQSLGQGPEFLIYFQGTGAADDSGLPNDRFFAVRPEGSVSTLKIQRTERGDSAVYLCASTENSLKSGANVLTFGAGSRLTVL.

This clone occurred once. The V gene is TRBV27, the J gene TRBJ2-1; possible D gene TRBD1, 6 bases. The CDR3 is 14 amino acids. The germline gives CDR1 MNHEY, CDR2 SMNVEV (reference sequence). Trimming took off 2 bases at V and 8 bases at J, with 13 bases between the two ends. CDR3 nucleotides: TGTGCCAGCAGTTTACTACAGGGTGTCGATGAGCAGTTCTTC. It translates to CASSLLQGVDEQFF.

The CDR3 sequence is CASSIRDKTQPQHF. The CDR3 DNA is TGTGCCAGTAGTATCCGGGACAAGACTCAGCCCCAGCATTTT. The chain recombines TRBV19 with TRBJ1-5, with a possible D match to TRBD1 (6 bases). V was pared by 3 bases and J by 6 bases, with 12 bases between. Germline lookup yields CDR1 LNHDA and CDR2 SQIVND (reference sequence). This CDR3 is 14 amino acids long.

The chain has TRBV27 and TRBJ1-5; 8 bases agree with TRBD1. Germline V CDR1 and CDR2: MNHEY, SMNVEV (reference sequence). The CDR3 length is 12 residues. V lost 6 bases to trimming and J lost 6 bases; unmatched junction nucleotides: 1. CDR3 sequence reads: CASRTGVQPQHF. The CDR3 coding sequence is TGTGCCAGCAGGACAGGGGTTCAGCCCCAGCATTTT.

The CDR3 coding sequence is TGCGCCAGCAGCCACGACCCCTCCGGGACTCTCAGGGAGCTGTTTTTT. It encodes CASSHDPSGTLRELFF. The chain employs TRBV4-3 and TRBJ2-2, with D possibly being TRBD2 (6 bases). The CDR3 spans 16 residues. Germline CDR1 and CDR2: LGHNA and YSLEER. V lost 3 bases to trimming and J lost 9 bases, with 20 bases between them.

This clone was seen repeatedly, ten times or more. The chain uses TRBV4-1 and TRBJ2-7; no definite D call. CDR3 size: 13 residues. Trimming removed 1 base at V and 6 bases at J, with 10 bases between. Germline V lookup: CDR1 MGHRA, CDR2 YSYEKL. For the CDR3, the DNA is TGCGCCAGCAGCCAAGGTGTGCTGGTCGAGCAGTACTTC. This translates into CASSQGVLVEQYF.

This rearrangement joins TRBV5-1 to TRBJ2-7, with D unclear. The CDR3 has 13 amino acids. Trimming pared 0 bases from V and 3 bases from J, leaving 7 bases between. The V gene's germline CDR1 is SGHRS and CDR2 YFSETQ. The CDR3 DNA reads TGCGCCAGCAGCTTGGCAGGAATCTACGAGCAGTACTTC. Residues: CASSLAGIYEQYF.

As DNA, the CDR3 is TGTGCCAGCTCCTCGGGGACAGGGCACAACTACGAGCAGTACTTC. Residues: CASSSGTGHNYEQYF. This sequence joins TRBV11-3 and TRBJ2-7; TRBD1 agrees at 9 bases. J gave up 3 bases and V 8 bases, and 11 bases lay outside the gene matches. CDR1 and CDR2 from the germline V gene are SGHNT and YENEEA. There are 15 residues in the CDR3. The variable domain in full, with the rest retrieved from reference TRBV11-3 and TRBJ2-7, is EAGVVQSPRYKIIEKKQPVAFWCNPISGHNTLYWYLQNLGQGPELLIRYENEEAVDDSQLPKDRFSAERLKGVDSTLKIQPAELGDSAVYLCASSSGTGHNYEQYFGPGTRLTVT.

The rearrangement links TRBV5-6 to TRBJ2-2; no reliable D call. The V gene's germline CDR1 is SGHDT and CDR2 YYEEEE. This CDR3 comprises 12 residues. V lost 2 bases and J lost 3, with 2 bases in between. The DNA of the CDR3 is TGTGCCAGCAGCTTATACACCGGGGAGCTGTTTTTT. Its protein product is CASSLYTGELFF.

This chain uses TRBV7-8 with TRBJ1-5; D gene ambiguous. This CDR3 has 16 amino acids. Germline V gene lookup returns CDR1 SGHVS and CDR2 FQNEAQ. V lost 3 bases and J 5 bases, leaving 17 bases between the germline ends. CDR3 amino acids: CASSFSENSRYQPQHF. In DNA form, the CDR3 reads TGTGCCAGCAGCTTTAGTGAGAACAGTCGGTATCAGCCCCAGCATTTT.

The chain combines TRBV19 with TRBJ1-2; TRBD1 aligns across 9 bases. CDR1 is LNHDA and CDR2 is SQIVND in the germline V gene (reference sequence). V gave up 10 bases and J gave up 8 bases; unmatched junction bases: 8. The CDR3 covers 12 residues. CDR3 sequence (DNA): TGTGCCACCTCTACAGGGGGCCTGGGCTACACCTTC. Translating it yields CATSTGGLGYTF.

The chain is built from TRBV3-1 (or the pseudogene TRBV3-2) and TRBJ1-3, with a tentative D call TRBD1 (5 bases). The CDR3 sequence is 14 residues long. V lost 3 bases and J lost 5, with 11 bases in between. Germline V gives CDR1 LGHDT, CDR2 YNNKEL (reference sequence). The CDR3: CASSHGRGRNTIYF. In DNA form, the CDR3 reads TGTGCCAGCAGCCACGGAAGGGGACGAAACACCATATATTTT.

The chain is built from TRBV19 and TRBJ1-1; TRBD1 matches at 11 bases. With 3 bases clipped from V and 4 bases from J, the junction kept 4 bases outside the gene matches. The CDR3 loop spans 15 amino acids. CDR1 is LNHDA and CDR2 is SQIVND in the germline V gene (reference sequence). The CDR3, as DNA: TGTGCCAGTAGTATGGACAGGGGGCGAGGCACTGAAGCTTTCTTT. Its translation: CASSMDRGRGTEAFF. Full variable domain (remainder filled in from reference TRBV19 and TRBJ1-1): DGGITQSPKYLFRKEGQNVTLSCEQNLNHDAMYWYRQDPGQGLRLIYYSQIVNDFQKGDIAEGYSVSREKKESFPLTVTSAQKNPTAFYLCASSMDRGRGTEAFFGQGTRLTVV.

The chain uses TRBV30 and TRBJ1-5; no reliable D call. Per the germline V gene, CDR1 is GTSNPN and CDR2 is SVGIG (reference sequence). The CDR3 extends over 15 amino acids. Trimming removed 1 base from V and 9 bases from J, with 19 bases in between. As DNA, the CDR3 is TGTGCCTGGAGTGCCGGGAGGCCTGGGGATTGGCCCCAGCATTTT. This sequence encodes CAWSAGRPGDWPQHF.

This chain connects TRBV4-2 to TRBJ2-7; 8 bases match TRBD2. With V trimmed by 1 base and J by 4 bases, 6 bases remained unmatched. The CDR3 covers 15 residues. The germline V gene has CDR1 LGHNA and CDR2 YNFKEQ. The CDR3 coding sequence is TGTGCCAGCAGCCAAGGCGAGAGCGGGGGTTACGAGCAGTACTTC. Its translation: CASSQGESGGYEQYF.

This chain uses TRBV7-3 with TRBJ2-5, with 11 bases identical to TRBD2. With 5 bases clipped from V and 1 base from J, the junction kept 6 bases outside the gene matches. From germline, CDR1 is SGHTA and CDR2 FQGTGA. This CDR3 comprises 16 residues. CDR3 bases: TGTGCCAGCAGCGACGGACTAGCGGGTACCCAAGAGACCCAGTACTTC. Translated: CASSDGLAGTQETQYF. The full variable domain, in which reference TRBV7-3 and TRBJ2-5 provide the parts outside the CDR3, is GAGVSQTPSNKVTEKGKYVELRCDPISGHTALYWYRQSLGQGPEFLIYFQGTGAADDSGLPNDRFFAVRPEGSVSTLKIQRTERGDSAVYLCASSDGLAGTQETQYFGPGTRLLVL.

This clone has a single count. This chain uses TRBV15 with TRBJ1-2; tentatively, D is TRBD1 (5 bases). Germline assignment: CDR1 LNHNV and CDR2 YYDKDF (reference sequence). V lost 0 bases and J 7 bases, leaving 15 bases between the germline ends. This CDR3 is built from 15 residues. The DNA of the CDR3 is TGTGCCACCAGCAGAGATGGGGGGGTGGTGAGTGGCTACACCTTC. Its translation is CATSRDGGVVSGYTF.

The chain couples TRBV18 to TRBJ2-3, with D hard to call. Trimming took 1 base from V and 2 from J, leaving 4 bases between them. This CDR3 contains 13 residues. The V gene's germline CDR1 is KGHSH and CDR2 LQKENI. The chain's CDR3 is CASSPQYTDTQYF. CDR3 coding DNA: TGTGCCAGCTCACCACAGTACACAGATACGCAGTATTTT.

The sample holds one count of this clone. The chain links TRBV6-5 to TRBJ2-7; tentatively, D is TRBD1 (5 bases). V dropped 0 bases and J dropped 4 bases, with 13 bases sitting between them. CDR3 size: 15 residues. Germline V gives CDR1 MNHEY, CDR2 SVGAGI. CDR3 nucleotides: TGTGCCAGCAGTTACTCGAGTAGGGGATCTTACGAGCAGTACTTC. Amino acids: CASSYSSRGSYEQYF.

This clone was counted a single time. The rearrangement links TRBV2 to TRBJ2-1; 10 bases map to TRBD1. Germline-derived CDR1 and CDR2 are SNHLY and FYNNEI. Unmatched junction bases numbered 4, after V lost 7 bases and J lost 1 base. The CDR3 length is 15 residues. CDR3 sequence reads: CASKGQGNSYNEQFF. The CDR3 DNA sequence: TGTGCCAGCAAGGGACAGGGGAATTCCTACAATGAGCAGTTCTTC.